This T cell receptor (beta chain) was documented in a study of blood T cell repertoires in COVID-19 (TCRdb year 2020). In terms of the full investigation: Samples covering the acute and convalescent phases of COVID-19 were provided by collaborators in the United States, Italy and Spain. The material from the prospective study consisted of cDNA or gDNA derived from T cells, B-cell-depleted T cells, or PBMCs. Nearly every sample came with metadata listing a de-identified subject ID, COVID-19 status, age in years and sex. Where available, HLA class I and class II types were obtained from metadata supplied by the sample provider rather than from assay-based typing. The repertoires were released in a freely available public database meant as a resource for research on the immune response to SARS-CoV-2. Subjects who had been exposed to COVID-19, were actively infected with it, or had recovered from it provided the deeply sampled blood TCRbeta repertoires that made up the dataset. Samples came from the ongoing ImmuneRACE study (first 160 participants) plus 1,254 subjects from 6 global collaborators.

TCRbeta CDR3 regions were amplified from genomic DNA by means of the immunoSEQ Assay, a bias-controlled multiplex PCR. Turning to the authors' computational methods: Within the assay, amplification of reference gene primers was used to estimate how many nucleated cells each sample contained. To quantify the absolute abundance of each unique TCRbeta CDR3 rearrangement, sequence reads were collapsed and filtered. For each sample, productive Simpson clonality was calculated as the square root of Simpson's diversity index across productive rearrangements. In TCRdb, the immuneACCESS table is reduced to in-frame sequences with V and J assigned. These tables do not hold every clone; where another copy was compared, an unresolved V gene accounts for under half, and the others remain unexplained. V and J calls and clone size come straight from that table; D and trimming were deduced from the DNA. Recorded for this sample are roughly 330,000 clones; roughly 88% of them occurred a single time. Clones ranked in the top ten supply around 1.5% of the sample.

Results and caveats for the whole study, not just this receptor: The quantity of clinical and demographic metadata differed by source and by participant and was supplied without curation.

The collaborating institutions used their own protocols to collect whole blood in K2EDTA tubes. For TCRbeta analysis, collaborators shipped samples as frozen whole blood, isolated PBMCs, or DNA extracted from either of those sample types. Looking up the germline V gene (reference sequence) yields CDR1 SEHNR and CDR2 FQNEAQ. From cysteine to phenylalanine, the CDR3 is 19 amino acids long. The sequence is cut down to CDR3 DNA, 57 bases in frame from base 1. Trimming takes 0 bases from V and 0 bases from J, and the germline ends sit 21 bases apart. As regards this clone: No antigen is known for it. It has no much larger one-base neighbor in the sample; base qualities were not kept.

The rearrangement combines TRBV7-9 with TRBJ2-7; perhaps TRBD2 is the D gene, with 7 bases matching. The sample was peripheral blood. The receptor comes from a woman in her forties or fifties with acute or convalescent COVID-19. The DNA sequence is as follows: TGTGCCAGCAGCTTAGCGAGAGGGTCGGGGGGCCATGGCTCCTACGAGCAGTACTTC. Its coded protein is CASSLARGSGGHGSYEQYF.